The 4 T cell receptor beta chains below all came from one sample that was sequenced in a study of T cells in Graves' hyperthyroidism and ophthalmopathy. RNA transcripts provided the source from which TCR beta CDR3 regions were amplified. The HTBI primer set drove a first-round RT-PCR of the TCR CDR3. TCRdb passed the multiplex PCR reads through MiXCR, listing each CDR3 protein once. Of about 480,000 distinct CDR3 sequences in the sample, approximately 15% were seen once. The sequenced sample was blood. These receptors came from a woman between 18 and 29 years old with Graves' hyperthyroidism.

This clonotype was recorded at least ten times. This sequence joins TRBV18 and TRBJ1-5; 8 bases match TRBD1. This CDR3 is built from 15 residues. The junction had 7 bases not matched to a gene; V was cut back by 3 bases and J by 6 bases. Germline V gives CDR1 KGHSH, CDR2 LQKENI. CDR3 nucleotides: TGTGCCAGCTCACCGGAGACAGGGGCGGTTCAGCCCCAGCATTTT. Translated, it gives CASSPETGAVQPQHF.

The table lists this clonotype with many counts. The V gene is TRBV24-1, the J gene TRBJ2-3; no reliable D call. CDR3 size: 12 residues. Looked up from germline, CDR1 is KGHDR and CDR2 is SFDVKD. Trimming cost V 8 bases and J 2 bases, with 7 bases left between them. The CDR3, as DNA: TGTGCCACCAACCAGAACACAGATACGCAGTATTTT. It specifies CATNQNTDTQYF.

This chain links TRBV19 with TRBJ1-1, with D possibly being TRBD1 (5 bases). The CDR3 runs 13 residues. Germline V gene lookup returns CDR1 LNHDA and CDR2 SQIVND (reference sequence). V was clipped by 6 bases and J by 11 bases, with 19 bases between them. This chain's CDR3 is CASRPTVGIDAFF. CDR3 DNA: TGTGCCAGTAGGCCGACAGTGGGGATAGACGCTTTCTTT.

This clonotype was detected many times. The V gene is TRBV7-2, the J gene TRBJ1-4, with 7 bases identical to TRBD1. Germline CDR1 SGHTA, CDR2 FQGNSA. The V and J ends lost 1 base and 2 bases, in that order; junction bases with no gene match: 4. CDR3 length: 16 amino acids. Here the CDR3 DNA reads TGTGCCAGCAGCTTAGGACTGACAGGGACTAATGAAAAACTGTTTTTT. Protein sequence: CASSLGLTGTNEKLFF.